A single sample gave rise to the 9 T cell receptor beta chains below, sequenced in a study of blood T cell repertoires in COVID-19. Clones were read by immunoSEQ multiplex PCR, and TCRdb kept only the in-frame ones, dropping some. This table holds over 95,000 clones, approximately 85% found once. The specimen sequenced was peripheral blood. Source of these receptors: an elderly woman with active or convalescent COVID-19.

The chain links TRBV5-1 to TRBJ1-2; D is possibly TRBD1 (5 bases). V gave up 5 bases and J gave up 4 bases, with 15 bases separating them. The CDR3 spans 14 residues. The germline CDR1 and CDR2 sequences are SGHRS and YFSETQ. CDR3: CASRSGSGIYGYTF. For the CDR3, the DNA is TGCGCCAGCAGGTCCGGATCAGGGATCTATGGCTACACCTTC.

The chain links TRBV7-8 to TRBJ2-3; possibly TRBD2 for D (6 bases). This CDR3 comprises 12 residues. Trimming took 2 bases from V and 6 from J, leaving 6 bases between them. The germline V gene has CDR1 SGHVS and CDR2 FQNEAQ. CDR3 protein: CASSLSGDTQYF. The CDR3, as DNA: TGTGCCAGCAGCTTAAGCGGGGATACGCAGTATTTT.

The chain couples TRBV7-2 to TRBJ2-2; 12 nucleotides line up with TRBD2. In germline, CDR1 is SGHTA, CDR2 FQGNSA. V dropped 2 bases and J dropped 6; count of bases not matched to a gene: 10. This CDR3 region has 18 residues. This chain's CDR3 is CASSLQQGLAGYAGELFF. Here the CDR3 DNA reads TGTGCCAGCAGCTTACAGCAGGGACTAGCGGGTTACGCCGGGGAGCTGTTTTTT.

This chain connects TRBV5-6 to TRBJ2-7; weak D call: TRBD2 (5 bases). Germline V CDR1 and CDR2: SGHDT, YYEEEE. This CDR3 spans 16 amino acids. Trimming took off 2 bases at V and 5 bases at J, with 20 bases between the two ends. The CDR3 DNA is TGTGCCAGCAGCTTCTCGGACTTTTCTTATTTGGACGAGCAGTACTTC. It specifies CASSFSDFSYLDEQYF.

The chain links TRBV28 to TRBJ2-5; D remains ambiguous. Germline assignment: CDR1 MDHEN and CDR2 SYDVKM. Trimming stripped 7 bases from V and 2 bases from J, with 20 bases between. This CDR3 spans 16 amino acids. CDR3 sequence (DNA): TGTGCCAGCATCATTGTACGGCAGGCCCTTCAAGAGACCCAGTACTTC. Protein product: CASIIVRQALQETQYF.

This rearrangement joins TRBV7-9 to TRBJ2-2; a weak D match, TRBD2 (5 bases). V lost 6 bases and J lost 0, with 14 bases in between. Germline CDR1 is SEHNR and CDR2 is FQNEAQ (reference sequence). This CDR3 is 16 amino acids long. The CDR3 is CASRPPVRANTGELFF. The DNA for the CDR3 is TGTGCCAGCAGGCCTCCCGTGAGGGCGAACACCGGGGAGCTGTTTTTT.

The V call is TRBV30, the J call TRBJ1-3, with 7 positions matching TRBD1. Germline CDR1 reads GTSNPN; CDR2 reads SVGIG (reference sequence). Germline trimming cut 7 bases from V and 4 bases from J; bases unmatched to any gene: 7. This CDR3 is 13 amino acids long. CDR3 coding DNA: TGTGCCTCCAGGGGGACAAGCGGAAACACCATATATTTT. Translation gives CASRGTSGNTIYF.

The chain combines TRBV5-4 with TRBJ2-5; TRBD2 might be the D (5 bases). This CDR3 contains 14 residues. Trimming removed 4 bases from V and 5 bases from J, with 15 bases in between. The germline gives CDR1 SGHNT, CDR2 YYREEE (reference sequence). CDR3 coding DNA: TGTGCCAGCAGCGAACCGGGCCGAGGGGAGACCCAGTACTTC. Translating gives CASSEPGRGETQYF.

The chain links TRBV18 to TRBJ2-4; 11 nucleotides align to TRBD1. This CDR3 region has 19 residues. CDR1 and CDR2 (germline): KGHSH, LQKENI. V lost 3 bases and J lost 0; bases outside the gene matches: 10. This chain's CDR3 is CASSPLRTGGEIAKNIQYF. CDR3 in DNA: TGTGCCAGCTCACCGCTCAGGACAGGGGGCGAAATAGCCAAAAACATTCAGTACTTC.